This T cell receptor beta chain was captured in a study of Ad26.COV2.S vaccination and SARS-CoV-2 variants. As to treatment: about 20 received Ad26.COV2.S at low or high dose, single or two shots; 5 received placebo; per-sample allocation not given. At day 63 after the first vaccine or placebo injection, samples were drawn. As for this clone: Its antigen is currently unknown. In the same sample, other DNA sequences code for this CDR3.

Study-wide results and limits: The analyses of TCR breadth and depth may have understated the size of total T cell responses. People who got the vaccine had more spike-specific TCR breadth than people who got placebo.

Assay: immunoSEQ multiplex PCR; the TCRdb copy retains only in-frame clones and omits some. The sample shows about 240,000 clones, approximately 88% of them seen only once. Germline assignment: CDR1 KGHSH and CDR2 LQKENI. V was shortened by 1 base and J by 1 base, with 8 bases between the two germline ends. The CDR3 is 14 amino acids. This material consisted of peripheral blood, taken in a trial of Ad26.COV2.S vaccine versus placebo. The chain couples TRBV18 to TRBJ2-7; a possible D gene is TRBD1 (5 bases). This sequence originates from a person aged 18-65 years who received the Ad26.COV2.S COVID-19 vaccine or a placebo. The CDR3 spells CASSPLPGSYEQYF. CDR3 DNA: TGTGCCAGCTCACCACTACCAGGGTCCTACGAGCAGTACTTC.